This TCR beta chain emerged from a study of human T cells and chemical hapten exposure. Study as a whole: The upper back received 0.01% DPC by patch testing, with results read at 6 days.

In regard to this clonotype: Its target is not known.

TCRdb re-analysed the RACE reads in MiXCR, keeping a single row per CDR3 protein. The sample lists roughly 380,000 distinct CDR3 sequences; 5.1% were seen once. Time point: pre-sensitization, week 0. Treatment meaning: therapeutic diphenylcyclopropenone sensitization with weekly scalp DPC. Extraction of total RNA was performed on unfractionated whole blood. CDR3 length: 14 amino acids. From germline, CDR1 is DFQATT and CDR2 SNEGSKA (reference sequence). The V segment lost 1 base and the J segment 2 bases; nucleotides outside the gene matches: 4. Regarding the study as a whole: The number of TCRs above 1 in 1000 frequency did not change after DPC sensitization.

The TCR was taken from a woman in her fifties or sixties with alopecia areata. Some clones in this sample may be carry-over from other donors' samples. Sample: whole blood, taken in connection with sensitization to the hapten diphenylcyclopropenone (DPC). The chain uses TRBV20-1 and TRBJ2-7; 8 nucleotides agree with TRBD2. The CDR3 region is CSARVSGAAYEQYF. The CDR3 DNA is TGCAGTGCTAGAGTTAGCGGGGCCGCCTACGAGCAGTACTTC.